This T cell receptor (beta chain) was recorded in a study of Ad26.COV2.S vaccination and SARS-CoV-2 variants. A note on this clone: Its antigen remains unknown.

Study observations and caveats: Similar non-spike TCR breadth was observed in recipients of vaccine and of placebo.

TCRdb keeps only in-frame clones here, not all; method: immunoSEQ multiplex PCR. This repertoire shows hundreds of thousands of clones, roughly 90% found once; its top ten account for over 1.5%. Specified treatment: 15 to 20 received Ad26.COV2.S at low or high dose, single or two shots; a few received placebo; per-sample allocation not given. Repertoires come from day 63 after the first vaccine or placebo injection. The CDR3 sequence is 12 residues long. The ends were cut back, 4 bases at V and 8 bases at J, with 9 bases in the middle. Per germline, CDR1 LGHDT and CDR2 YNNKEL (reference sequence). The sample consisted of peripheral blood, taken in a trial of Ad26.COV2.S vaccine versus placebo. The V call is TRBV3-1 (or the pseudogene TRBV3-2), the J call TRBJ2-1, with D perhaps TRBD2 (7 bases). The clonotype originates from a person between 18 and 59 years old who received the Ad26.COV2.S COVID-19 vaccine or a placebo. The CDR3 is CASSRGGDEQFF. Here the CDR3 DNA reads TGTGCCAGCAGCCGAGGGGGGGATGAGCAGTTCTTC.